This T cell receptor beta chain was retrieved from a study of blood T cell repertoires in COVID-19. Overall study: The study drew acute and convalescent COVID-19 samples from the United States, Italy and Spain. The cDNA or gDNA used as material had been derived from T cells, B-cell-depleted T cells, or PBMCs.

Patients at the Seattle site were enrolled during active infection and followed longitudinally. The CDR3 runs to 14 residues. Germline V gene data show CDR1 as SGHAT and CDR2 as FQNNGV. Trimming stripped 1 base from V and 5 bases from J, with 11 bases between. Original analysis: Reference gene primer amplification yielded estimated nucleated cell counts. Generated by immunoSEQ multiplex PCR, the TCRdb table keeps only in-frame clones and is missing some. The V and J calls and clone size were taken over from that table, and D and trimming were inferred from the DNA. The sample includes roughly 210,000 clones, about 85% of them seen just once.

The TCR sequence derives from a woman of 80 years or more with COVID-19, enrolled during active disease. The specimen was peripheral blood. This rearrangement joins TRBV11-2 to TRBJ2-5; D uncertain. The CDR3 here is CASSLGLSVETQYF. The CDR3 coding sequence is TGTGCCAGCAGCTTAGGGTTGAGTGTGGAGACCCAGTACTTC.